The 18 T cell receptor beta chains listed next were all sequenced from one sample in a study of blood T cell repertoires in COVID-19. The method was immunoSEQ multiplex PCR; TCRdb's version includes in-frame clones alone and lacks a portion of them. The sample carries some 250,000 clones, around 93% recorded once. The specimen sequenced was PBMCs or T cells enriched from blood (not recorded which). These receptors came from a human donor in a cohort exposed to, infected with or recovered from COVID-19 (not recorded which). The donor label of this sample is uncertain.

This clone was counted a single time. The rearrangement links TRBV6-1 to TRBJ1-5; TRBD1 matches at 7 bases. This CDR3 comprises 15 residues. The germline V gene encodes CDR1 MNHNS and CDR2 SASEGT. The ends lost 1 base at V and 4 bases at J; junction bases unmatched: 4. DNA of the CDR3: TGTGCCAGCAGTGAAGGTCAGGGGGTAAATCAGCCCCAGCATTTT. Its translation: CASSEGQGVNQPQHF.

The chain links TRBV6-1 to TRBJ2-4; the D gene is possibly TRBD1 (6 bases). Per the germline V gene, CDR1 is MNHNS and CDR2 is SASEGT. The ends were cut back, 6 bases at V and 6 bases at J, with 9 bases in the middle. This CDR3 contains 12 residues. CDR3 in DNA: TGTGCCAGCAGCCCGGACAGAAACATTCAGTACTTC. Protein sequence: CASSPDRNIQYF.

The chain combines TRBV4-1 with TRBJ1-2, with D possibly TRBD1 on 6 matching bases. Germline V lookup: CDR1 MGHRA, CDR2 YSYEKL. V gave up 1 base and J gave up 3 bases, with 6 bases separating them. The CDR3 is made up of 13 amino acids. Here the CDR3 DNA reads TGCGCCAGCAGCCAAGCAGGGGACTATGGCTACACCTTC. As protein: CASSQAGDYGYTF.

The chain links TRBV19 to TRBJ2-5; TRBD2 matches at 8 bases. The length of the CDR3 is 13 residues. J gave up 5 bases and V 8 bases, and 7 bases lay outside the gene matches. CDR1 is LNHDA, CDR2 SQIVND, per germline (reference sequence). CDR3 loop: CASSRGAWETQYF. The CDR3 coding sequence is TGTGCCAGTTCGCGGGGGGCTTGGGAGACCCAGTACTTC.

The chain joins TRBV27 to TRBJ1-1; TRBD1 matches 8 bases. The trim removed 5 bases at V and 4 bases at J, leaving 9 bases unmatched. The germline V gene encodes CDR1 MNHEY and CDR2 SMNVEV (reference sequence). This CDR3 spans 15 amino acids. The CDR3 sequence: CASSPTTGGGTEAFF. CDR3 nucleotide sequence: TGTGCCAGCAGTCCGACCACAGGGGGAGGCACTGAAGCTTTCTTT.

J is TRBJ2-7 and V is TRBV19; 10 positions agree with TRBD1. Trimming at V came to 5 bases and at J to 2 bases, leaving 6 bases not matched to a gene. There are 15 residues in the CDR3. From germline, CDR1 is LNHDA and CDR2 SQIVND (reference sequence). CDR3 amino acids: CASSVRDRGTYEQYF. In nucleotides, the CDR3 is TGTGCCAGTAGTGTCCGGGACAGGGGAACCTACGAGCAGTACTTC. The full variable domain, in which reference TRBV19 and TRBJ2-7 provide the parts outside the CDR3, is DGGITQSPKYLFRKEGQNVTLSCEQNLNHDAMYWYRQDPGQGLRLIYYSQIVNDFQKGDIAEGYSVSREKKESFPLTVTSAQKNPTAFYLCASSVRDRGTYEQYFGPGTRLTVT.

This chain joins TRBV9 and TRBJ2-3, with 7 bases identical to TRBD1. Germline lookup yields CDR1 SGDLS and CDR2 YYNGEE. The CDR3 runs to 16 residues. With V trimmed by 4 bases and J by 0 bases, 8 bases remained unmatched. The CDR3 loop reads CASSPHPGQSTDTQYF. The CDR3 DNA reads as TGTGCCAGCAGCCCCCATCCGGGACAGAGCACAGATACGCAGTATTTT.

The chain links TRBV5-1 to TRBJ2-1, with a tentative D call TRBD1 (6 bases). The CDR3 contains 11 residues. The germline V gene encodes CDR1 SGHRS and CDR2 YFSETQ. The V gene lost 4 bases and the J gene lost 9 bases, with 8 bases spanning the gap. The CDR3 region has the DNA TGCGCCAGCAGCATGGACAGTGAGCAGTTCTTC. Its protein is CASSMDSEQFF.

This chain uses TRBV6-5 with TRBJ1-4; a weak D match, TRBD1 (5 bases). This CDR3 has 14 amino acids. The V and J ends lost 2 bases and 7 bases respectively, with 11 bases between them. The V gene's germline CDR1 is MNHEY and CDR2 SVGAGI. CDR3 bases: TGTGCCAGCAGTTACGGAGGGGCCGGTGAAAAACTGTTTTTT. This sequence encodes CASSYGGAGEKLFF.

The V gene is TRBV7-9, the J gene TRBJ1-6, with 7 bases identical to TRBD1. V was clipped by 5 bases and J by 7 bases; unmatched bases: 8. The CDR3 is made up of 15 amino acids. The germline V gene encodes CDR1 SEHNR and CDR2 FQNEAQ (reference sequence). CDR3 loop: CASSRQGRFNSPLHF. CDR3 sequence (DNA): TGTGCCAGCAGCCGACAGGGAAGGTTCAATTCACCCCTCCACTTT.

The rearrangement joins TRBV9 to TRBJ2-6; D is perhaps TRBD1 (6 bases). The CDR3 consists of 16 residues. Trimming pared 2 bases from V and 4 bases from J, leaving 13 bases between. Germline lookup yields CDR1 SGDLS and CDR2 YYNGEE. CDR3 sequence: CASSVIQGSGANVLTF. CDR3 coding DNA: TGTGCCAGCAGCGTTATACAGGGTTCCGGGGCCAACGTCCTGACTTTC. Based on the CDR3 plus reference TRBV9 and TRBJ2-6, the full variable domain is DSGVTQTPKHLITATGQRVTLRCSPRSGDLSVYWYQQSLDQGLQFLIQYYNGEERAKGNILERFSAQQFPDLHSELNLSSLELGDSALYFCASSVIQGSGANVLTFGAGSRLTVL.

The chain uses TRBV11-2 and TRBJ2-3; perhaps TRBD2 as D (5 bases). Germline lookup yields CDR1 SGHAT and CDR2 FQNNGV. The CDR3 extends over 15 amino acids. The V end was cut by 3 bases, the J end by 0 bases, with 10 bases between. In DNA form, the CDR3 reads TGTGCCAGCAGCTTGGCGCGGACTAGCACAGATACGCAGTATTTT. Amino acids: CASSLARTSTDTQYF.

The gene calls are TRBV6-4 and TRBJ1-5, with D maybe TRBD1 (6 bases). V lost 8 bases and J lost 1, with 21 bases in between. CDR1 and CDR2 (germline): MRHNA, SNTAGT. The CDR3 contains 17 residues. The CDR3 DNA sequence: TGTGCCAGCTACCAAACCGGGACATATATCAGCAATCAGCCCCAGCATTTT. It codes for CASYQTGTYISNQPQHF.

V and J are TRBV15 and TRBJ2-5, with TRBD2 as a possible D gene (5 bases). CDR3 length equals 12 residues. Germline CDR1 is LNHNV and CDR2 is YYDKDF (reference sequence). The V end lost 9 bases, the J end lost 7 bases, and 15 bases lay between the germline ends. The CDR3 sequence is CATSEGEGTQYF. The CDR3 DNA reads TGTGCCACTTCTGAGGGCGAGGGGACCCAGTACTTC.

The chain couples TRBV9 to TRBJ2-5; tentatively, D is TRBD1 (5 bases). The V end lost 0 bases, the J end lost 2 bases, and 11 bases lay between the germline ends. This CDR3 contains 15 residues. Per germline, CDR1 SGDLS and CDR2 YYNGEE. The CDR3 region has the DNA TGTGCCAGCAGCGTAGCGGCAGGGCAACAAGAGACCCAGTACTTC. Encoded protein: CASSVAAGQQETQYF.

The chain couples TRBV30 to TRBJ2-7, with D possibly TRBD1 on 5 matching bases. The length of the CDR3 is 15 residues. Germline-derived CDR1 and CDR2 are GTSNPN and SVGIG (reference sequence). Trimming removed 0 bases from V and 1 base from J, with 13 bases in between. CDR3 sequence: CAWSVRAGQSYEQYF. The CDR3, as DNA: TGTGCCTGGAGTGTACGGGCAGGGCAATCCTACGAGCAGTACTTC.

The rearrangement links TRBV27 to TRBJ2-1; a possible D gene is TRBD2 (5 bases). Trimming stripped 5 bases from V and 1 base from J, with 15 bases between. The CDR3 is 16 residues long. Germline loops: CDR1 MNHEY, CDR2 SMNVEV (reference sequence). The CDR3 is CASSPRLSTSYNEQFF. DNA of the CDR3: TGTGCCAGCAGTCCCCGACTATCCACTTCCTACAATGAGCAGTTCTTC.

The chain uses TRBV7-9 and TRBJ1-5; no reliable D call. In germline, CDR1 is SEHNR, CDR2 FQNEAQ (reference sequence). Deletions cut 8 bases from V and 0 bases from J, with 20 bases between. The CDR3 sequence is 17 residues long. CDR3 loop: CASREGARSNSNQPQHF. Here the CDR3 DNA reads TGTGCCAGCCGAGAGGGAGCGAGGTCAAATAGCAATCAGCCCCAGCATTTT.